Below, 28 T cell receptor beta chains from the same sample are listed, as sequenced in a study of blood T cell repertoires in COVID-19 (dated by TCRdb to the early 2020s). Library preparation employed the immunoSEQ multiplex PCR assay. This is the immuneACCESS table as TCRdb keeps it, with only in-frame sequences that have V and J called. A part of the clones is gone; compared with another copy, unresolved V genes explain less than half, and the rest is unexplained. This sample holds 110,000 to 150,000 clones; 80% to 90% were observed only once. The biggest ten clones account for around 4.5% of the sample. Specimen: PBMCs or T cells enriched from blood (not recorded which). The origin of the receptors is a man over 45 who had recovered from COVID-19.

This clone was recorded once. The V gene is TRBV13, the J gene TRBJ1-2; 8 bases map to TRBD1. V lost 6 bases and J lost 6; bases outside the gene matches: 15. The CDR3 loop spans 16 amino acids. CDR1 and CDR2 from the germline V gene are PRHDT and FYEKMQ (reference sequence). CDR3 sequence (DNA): TGTGCCAGCAGTCCCACCCGGCAGGGGGCCCGAAATGGCTACACCTTC. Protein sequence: CASSPTRQGARNGYTF.

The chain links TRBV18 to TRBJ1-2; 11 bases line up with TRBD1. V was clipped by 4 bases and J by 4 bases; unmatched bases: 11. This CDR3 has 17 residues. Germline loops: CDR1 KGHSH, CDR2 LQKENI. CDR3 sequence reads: CASSQRTGGDRSYGYTF. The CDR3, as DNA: TGTGCCAGCTCACAACGGACAGGGGGCGATAGGAGCTATGGCTACACCTTC.

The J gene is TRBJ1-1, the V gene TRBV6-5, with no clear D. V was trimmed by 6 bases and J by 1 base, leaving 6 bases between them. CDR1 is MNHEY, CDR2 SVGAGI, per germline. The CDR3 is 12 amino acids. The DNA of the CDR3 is TGTGCCAGCAGAGGAGCGAACACTGAAGCTTTCTTT. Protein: CASRGANTEAFF.

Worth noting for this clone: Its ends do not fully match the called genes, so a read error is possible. In DNA form, the CDR3 reads TGTGCCAGCGGCGTCGGGGACAGGGCACCGTTC. It is translated as CASGVGDRAPF. The chain has TRBV2 and TRBJ2-7; 9 bases fit TRBD1. The CDR3 loop spans 11 amino acids. CDR1 and CDR2 (germline): SNHLY, FYNNEI.

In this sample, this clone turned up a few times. CDR3 amino acids: CASSQFRQGNTEAFF. The CDR3 DNA follows: TGTGCCAGCAGCCAATTCAGGCAGGGGAACACTGAAGCTTTCTTT. The chain is built from TRBV3-1 (or the pseudogene TRBV3-2) and TRBJ1-1, with D possibly matching TRBD1 (5 bases). The CDR3 covers 15 residues. Looked up from germline, CDR1 is LGHDT and CDR2 is YNNKEL (reference sequence). Trimming removed 2 bases from V and 1 base from J, with 11 bases in between.

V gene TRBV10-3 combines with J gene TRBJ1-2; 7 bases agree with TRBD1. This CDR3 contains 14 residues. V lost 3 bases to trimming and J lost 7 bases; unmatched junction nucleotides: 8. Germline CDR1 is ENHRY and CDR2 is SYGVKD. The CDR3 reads CAISDRDRAFGYTF. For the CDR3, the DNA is TGTGCCATCAGTGACCGAGACAGGGCCTTTGGCTACACCTTC.

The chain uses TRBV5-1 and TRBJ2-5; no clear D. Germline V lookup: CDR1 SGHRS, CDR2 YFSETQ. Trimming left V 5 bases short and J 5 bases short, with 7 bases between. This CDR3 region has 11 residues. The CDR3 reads CASRSRETQYF. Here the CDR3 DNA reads TGCGCCAGCAGGAGCAGGGAGACCCAGTACTTC. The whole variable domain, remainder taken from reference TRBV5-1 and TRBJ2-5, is KAGVTQTPRYLIKTRGQQVTLSCSPISGHRSVSWYQQTPGQGLQFLFEYFSETQRNKGNFPGRFSGRQFSNSRSEMNVSTLELGDSALYLCASRSRETQYFGPGTRLLVL.

Here the CDR3 reads CASSLSSTGYGYTF. DNA of the CDR3: TGTGCCAGCAGTTTATCATCTACGGGCTATGGCTACACCTTC. V is TRBV28 and J is TRBJ1-2; no definite D call. V was trimmed by 1 base and J by 4 bases, leaving 10 bases between them. This CDR3 is built from 14 residues. Germline V gene lookup returns CDR1 MDHEN and CDR2 SYDVKM.

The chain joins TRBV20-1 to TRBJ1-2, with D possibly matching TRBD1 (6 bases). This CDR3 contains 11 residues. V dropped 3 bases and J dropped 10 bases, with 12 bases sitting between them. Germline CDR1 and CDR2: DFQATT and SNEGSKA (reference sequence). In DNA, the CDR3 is TGCAGTGCTAGCCCCGGACAGACCTACACCTTC. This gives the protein CSASPGQTYTF.

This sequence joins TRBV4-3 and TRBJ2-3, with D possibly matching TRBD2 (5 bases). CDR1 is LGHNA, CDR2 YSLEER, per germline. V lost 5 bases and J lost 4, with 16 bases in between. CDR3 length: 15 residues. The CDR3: CASSFRLFGPDTQYF. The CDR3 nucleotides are TGCGCCAGCAGCTTTCGACTATTCGGCCCAGATACGCAGTATTTT.

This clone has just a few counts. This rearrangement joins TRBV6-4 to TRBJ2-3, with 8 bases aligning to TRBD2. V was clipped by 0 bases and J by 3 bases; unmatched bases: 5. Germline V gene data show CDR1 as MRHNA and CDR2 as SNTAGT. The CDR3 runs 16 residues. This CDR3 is CASSDSGGGSTDTQYF. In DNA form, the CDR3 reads TGTGCCAGCAGTGACTCAGGCGGGGGGAGTACAGATACGCAGTATTTT.

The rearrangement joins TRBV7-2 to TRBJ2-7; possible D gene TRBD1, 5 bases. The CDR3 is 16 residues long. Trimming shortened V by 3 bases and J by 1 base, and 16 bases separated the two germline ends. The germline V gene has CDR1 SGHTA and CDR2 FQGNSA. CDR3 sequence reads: CASSFAVYPGSYEQYF. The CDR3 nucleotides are TGTGCCAGCAGCTTCGCCGTCTACCCAGGGTCCTACGAGCAGTACTTC.

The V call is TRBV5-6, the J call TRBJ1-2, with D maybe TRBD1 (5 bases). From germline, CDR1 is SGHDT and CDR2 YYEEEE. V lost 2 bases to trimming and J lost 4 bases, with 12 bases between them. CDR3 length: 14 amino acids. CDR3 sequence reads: CASSFRVESYGYTF. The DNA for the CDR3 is TGTGCCAGCAGCTTCAGGGTCGAAAGCTATGGCTACACCTTC.

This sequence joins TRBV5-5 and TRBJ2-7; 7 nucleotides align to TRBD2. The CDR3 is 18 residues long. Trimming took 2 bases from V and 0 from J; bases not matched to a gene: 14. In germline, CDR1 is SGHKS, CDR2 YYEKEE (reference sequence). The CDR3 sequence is CASSFERGTLLSSYEQYF. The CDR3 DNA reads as TGTGCCAGCAGCTTCGAGCGGGGAACCCTCTTAAGCTCCTACGAGCAGTACTTC.

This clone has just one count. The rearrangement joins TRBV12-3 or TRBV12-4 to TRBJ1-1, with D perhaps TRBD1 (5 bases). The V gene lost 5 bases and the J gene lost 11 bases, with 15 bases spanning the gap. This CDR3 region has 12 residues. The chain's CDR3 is CASSSRVESAFF. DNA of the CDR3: TGTGCCAGCAGTAGCAGGGTTGAGTCGGCTTTCTTT.

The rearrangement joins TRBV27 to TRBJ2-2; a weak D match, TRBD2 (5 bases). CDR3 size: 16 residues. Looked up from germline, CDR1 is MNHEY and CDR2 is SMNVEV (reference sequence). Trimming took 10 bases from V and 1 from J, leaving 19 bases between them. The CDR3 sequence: CATRSLFTRNTGELFF. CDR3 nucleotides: TGTGCCACCCGAAGCCTTTTTACTAGGAACACCGGGGAGCTGTTTTTT.

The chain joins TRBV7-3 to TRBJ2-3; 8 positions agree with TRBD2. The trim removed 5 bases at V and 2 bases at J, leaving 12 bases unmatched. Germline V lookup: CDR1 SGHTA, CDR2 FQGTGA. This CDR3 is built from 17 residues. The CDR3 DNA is TGTGCCAGCAGCCTATTCTCGAGCGGGGGACCCACAGATACGCAGTATTTT. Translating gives CASSLFSSGGPTDTQYF. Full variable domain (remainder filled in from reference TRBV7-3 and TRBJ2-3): GAGVSQTPSNKVTEKGKYVELRCDPISGHTALYWYRQSLGQGPEFLIYFQGTGAADDSGLPNDRFFAVRPEGSVSTLKIQRTERGDSAVYLCASSLFSSGGPTDTQYFGPGTRLTVL.

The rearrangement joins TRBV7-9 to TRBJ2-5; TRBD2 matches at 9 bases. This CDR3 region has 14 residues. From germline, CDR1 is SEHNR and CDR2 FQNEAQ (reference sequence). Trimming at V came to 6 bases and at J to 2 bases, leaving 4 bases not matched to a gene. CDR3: CASSPGLAQETQYF. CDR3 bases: TGTGCCAGCAGTCCTGGACTAGCGCAAGAGACCCAGTACTTC.

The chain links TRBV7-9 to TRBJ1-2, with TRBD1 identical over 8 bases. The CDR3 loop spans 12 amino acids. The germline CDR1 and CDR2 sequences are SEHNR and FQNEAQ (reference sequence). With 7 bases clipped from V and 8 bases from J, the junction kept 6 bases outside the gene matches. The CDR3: CASTPGGEGYTF. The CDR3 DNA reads TGTGCCAGCACCCCAGGGGGCGAAGGCTACACCTTC.

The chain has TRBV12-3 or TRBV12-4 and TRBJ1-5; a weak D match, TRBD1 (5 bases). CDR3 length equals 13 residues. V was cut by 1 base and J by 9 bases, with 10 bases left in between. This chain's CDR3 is CASSLDRKGPQHF. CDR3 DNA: TGTGCCAGCAGTTTAGACAGGAAGGGGCCCCAGCATTTT.

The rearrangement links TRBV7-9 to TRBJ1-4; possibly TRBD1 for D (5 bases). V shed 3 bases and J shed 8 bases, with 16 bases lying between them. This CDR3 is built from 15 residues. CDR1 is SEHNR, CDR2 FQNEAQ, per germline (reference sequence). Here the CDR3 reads CASSLRTPKGEKLFF. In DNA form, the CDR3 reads TGTGCCAGCAGCTTGAGGACACCCAAGGGGGAAAAACTGTTTTTT.

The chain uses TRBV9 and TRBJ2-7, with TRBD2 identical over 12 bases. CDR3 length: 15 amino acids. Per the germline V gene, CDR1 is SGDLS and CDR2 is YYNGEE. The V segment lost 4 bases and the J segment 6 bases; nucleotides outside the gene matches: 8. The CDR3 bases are TGTGCCAGCAGCCCAAGACTAGCGGGAGTGGGCGAGCAGTACTTC. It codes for CASSPRLAGVGEQYF.

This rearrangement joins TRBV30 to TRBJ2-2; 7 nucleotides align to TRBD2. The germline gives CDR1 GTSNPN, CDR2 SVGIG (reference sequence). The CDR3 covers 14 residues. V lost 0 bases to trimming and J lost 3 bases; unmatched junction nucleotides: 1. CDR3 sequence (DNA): TGTGCCTGGAGTGTAGGACTAGACACCGGGGAGCTGTTTTTT. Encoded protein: CAWSVGLDTGELFF.

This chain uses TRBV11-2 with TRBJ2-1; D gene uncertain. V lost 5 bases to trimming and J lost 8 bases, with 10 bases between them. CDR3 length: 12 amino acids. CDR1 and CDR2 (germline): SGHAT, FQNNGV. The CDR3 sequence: CASSPFIDEQFF. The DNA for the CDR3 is TGTGCCAGCAGCCCGTTTATTGATGAGCAGTTCTTC.

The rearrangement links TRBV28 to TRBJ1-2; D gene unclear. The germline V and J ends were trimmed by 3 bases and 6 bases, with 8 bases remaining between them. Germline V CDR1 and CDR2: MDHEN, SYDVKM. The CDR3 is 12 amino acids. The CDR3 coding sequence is TGTGCCAGCAGTTTCTATGCGGATGGCTACACCTTC. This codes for CASSFYADGYTF.

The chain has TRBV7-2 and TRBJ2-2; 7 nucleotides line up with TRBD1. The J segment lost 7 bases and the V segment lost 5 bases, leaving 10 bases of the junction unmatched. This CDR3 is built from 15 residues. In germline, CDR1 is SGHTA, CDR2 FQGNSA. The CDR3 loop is CASSRVRGQVGELFF. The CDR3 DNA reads TGTGCCAGCAGCCGTGTAAGGGGGCAGGTCGGGGAGCTGTTTTTT.

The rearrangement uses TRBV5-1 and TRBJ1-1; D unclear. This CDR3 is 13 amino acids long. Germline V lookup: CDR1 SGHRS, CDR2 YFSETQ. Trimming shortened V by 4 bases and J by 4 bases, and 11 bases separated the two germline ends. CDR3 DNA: TGCGCCAGCAGCCCGACAATGGGCACTGAAGCTTTCTTT. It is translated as CASSPTMGTEAFF.

The CDR3 protein is CASSQEWVTVGRSTDTQYF. The DNA for the CDR3 is TGTGCCAGCAGCCAAGAATGGGTGACGGTGGGGAGAAGCACAGATACGCAGTATTTT. This rearrangement joins TRBV14 to TRBJ2-3, with D possibly matching TRBD2 (5 bases). The CDR3 is made up of 19 amino acids. V was trimmed by 0 bases and J by 0 bases, leaving 19 bases between them. Germline V gives CDR1 SGHDN, CDR2 FVKESK.